This entry is about one T cell receptor (beta chain). Its antigen is still unknown. What was sequenced were expressed TCRB transcripts, since all of the isolated RNA had been reverse transcribed. Profiling relied on immunoSEQ multiplex PCR, and the TCRdb table lists in-frame clones only, not all of them. The data hold roughly 150,000 clones, with approximately 7.8% observed a single time. The entry originates in a study of beta chain features in type 1 diabetes. Overall study findings and caveats: Shortening that was moderate but significant affected the TCRB CDR3s of Type 1 diabetes patients in all four CD4+ subsets.

Trimming left V 5 bases short and J 4 bases short, with 11 bases between. Germline V gene sequence: CDR1 SGHTA, CDR2 FQGNSA. The CDR3 sequence is 13 residues long. Sequencing was done on a sample of central memory CD4+ T cells from blood. This chain uses TRBV7-2 with TRBJ1-1; no clear D gene. The TCR originated in a woman in her thirties or forties with type 1 diabetes. The CDR3 reads CASSPRAGTEAFF. The CDR3 nucleotides read TGTGCCAGCAGCCCAAGAGCTGGCACTGAAGCTTTCTTT.